The sequence of this T cell receptor beta chain was determined in a study of blood T cells in healthy people across ages. In this sample, this clonotype turned up a few times. What it recognizes is unknown. The study's findings and limits: Roughly linear declines in TCR beta diversity per million T cells occurred with age.

Germline values: CDR1 LGHNA, CDR2 YSLEER. This CDR3 has 14 residues. V dropped 6 bases and J dropped 7; count of bases not matched to a gene: 8. Then a second PCR, running roughly 6 to 12 cycles, was carried out with a sample-barcoded 5' primer and a J-beta primer mix. TCRdb used MiXCR to reprocess the 5' RACE reads, holding one entry per CDR3 protein. In the table there are 450,000 to 650,000 distinct CDR3 sequences, about 24% of which are singletons. This same sample was also part of a study on T cells of mothers and their children.

Sample: blood. This TCR was sampled from a boy between 10 and 17 years old in good health. The chain carries TRBV4-3 and TRBJ1-1; the match to TRBD1 covers 10 bases. The CDR3 reads CASSHGTGDVEAFF. The CDR3 DNA is TGCGCCAGCAGTCACGGGACAGGGGATGTTGAAGCTTTCTTT.